The 16 T cell receptor beta chains listed next were all sequenced from one sample in a study of blood T cell repertoires in COVID-19. Sequencing used immunoSEQ multiplex PCR; TCRdb keeps in-frame clones, though not all of them. The sample records about 130,000 clones, 75% to 85% being singletons. Sequenced: peripheral blood. Every receptor here comes from a woman aged 45-65 years with acute or convalescent COVID-19.

CDR3 amino acids: CAISESSGVEDTQYF. CDR3 sequence (DNA): TGTGCCATCAGTGAGTCGAGCGGGGTTGAAGATACGCAGTATTTT. The rearrangement uses TRBV10-3 and TRBJ2-3; 7 nucleotides agree with TRBD2. Germline V gene lookup returns CDR1 ENHRY and CDR2 SYGVKD. This CDR3 is 15 amino acids long. The ends lost 0 bases at V and 5 bases at J; junction bases unmatched: 5.

V is TRBV14 and J is TRBJ2-2, with unresolved D. Germline V gene data show CDR1 as SGHDN and CDR2 as FVKESK. Trimming took 0 bases from V and 4 from J, leaving 3 bases between them. The CDR3 loop spans 13 amino acids. CDR3 coding DNA: TGTGCCAGCAGCCAAGACCTCACCGGGGAGCTGTTTTTT. It encodes CASSQDLTGELFF.

A few counts support this clone. The chain links TRBV10-3 to TRBJ2-1; TRBD2 aligns across 8 bases. V was pared by 10 bases and J by 8 bases, with 13 bases of the junction left unmatched. This CDR3 is 14 amino acids long. CDR1 ENHRY and CDR2 SYGVKD come from the germline V gene. CDR3 DNA sequence: TGTGCCAGCCTGACGGGACTAGGGAGAGATGAGCAGTTCTTC. Protein sequence: CASLTGLGRDEQFF.

The CDR3 is CASSPGQGGEKLFF. As DNA, the CDR3 is TGTGCCAGCAGCCCAGGACAGGGAGGAGAAAAACTGTTTTTT. This chain uses TRBV7-9 with TRBJ1-4; 8 bases map to TRBD1. The CDR3 runs 14 residues. CDR1 is SEHNR, CDR2 FQNEAQ, per germline (reference sequence). Losses at the gene ends were 5 bases for V and 8 bases for J; bases not matched to a gene: 7. The full variable domain, rest sourced from reference TRBV7-9 and TRBJ1-4, is DTGVSQNPRHKITKRGQNVTFRCDPISEHNRLYWYRQTLGQGPEFLTYFQNEAQLEKSRLLSDRFSAERPKGSFSTLEIQRTEQGDSAMYLCASSPGQGGEKLFFGSGTQLSVL.

V usage is TRBV28 and J usage is TRBJ1-5; no reliable D call. Germline CDR1 reads MDHEN; CDR2 reads SYDVKM. The CDR3 has 11 residues. Deletions cut 3 bases from V and 8 bases from J, with 5 bases between. This CDR3 is CASSLREPQHF. For the CDR3, the DNA is TGTGCCAGCAGTTTGAGGGAGCCCCAGCATTTT. Combining the CDR3 with reference TRBV28 and TRBJ1-5 gives the whole variable domain DVKVTQSSRYLVKRTGEKVFLECVQDMDHENMFWYRQDPGLGLRLIYFSYDVKMKEKGDIPEGYSVSREKKERFSLILESASTNQTSMYLCASSLREPQHFGDGTRLSIL.

The chain uses TRBV5-5 and TRBJ2-1, with a tentative D call TRBD1 (5 bases). The V gene's germline CDR1 is SGHKS and CDR2 YYEKEE (reference sequence). The ends were cut back, 3 bases at V and 8 bases at J, with 9 bases in the middle. The CDR3 spans 12 residues. CDR3 coding DNA: TGTGCCAGCAGCTGGCAGGGCGATGAGCAGTTCTTC. Residues: CASSWQGDEQFF.

This chain connects TRBV19 to TRBJ1-2; TRBD1 matches at 9 bases. The trim removed 3 bases at V and 8 bases at J, leaving 4 bases unmatched. This CDR3 spans 13 amino acids. The germline gives CDR1 LNHDA, CDR2 SQIVND (reference sequence). CDR3 loop: CASSIGQGKGYTF. In nucleotides, the CDR3 is TGTGCCAGTAGTATCGGACAGGGGAAAGGCTACACCTTC.

This rearrangement joins TRBV28 to TRBJ2-7; 13 bases agree with TRBD2. This CDR3 has 15 residues. V shed 5 bases and J 1 base; nucleotides not matched to a gene: 2. From germline, CDR1 is MDHEN and CDR2 SYDVKM. For the CDR3, the DNA is TGTGCCAGCAGTACACTAGCGGGGGGGTCCTACGAGCAGTACTTC. It specifies CASSTLAGGSYEQYF.

The chain employs TRBV3-1 (or the pseudogene TRBV3-2) and TRBJ1-1; D possibly corresponds to TRBD1 (5 bases). V was pared by 3 bases and J by 1 base, with 9 bases between. Germline V gives CDR1 LGHDT, CDR2 YNNKEL (reference sequence). This CDR3 contains 14 residues. CDR3 coding DNA: TGTGCCAGCAGCCACCGACAGTGGAACACTGAAGCTTTCTTT. This gives the protein CASSHRQWNTEAFF.

The CDR3 region is CSASLAGEGQYF. As DNA, the CDR3 is TGCAGTGCTAGTCTAGCGGGAGAGGGCCAGTACTTC. The chain is built from TRBV20-1 and TRBJ2-5, with TRBD2 matching 10 bases. CDR3 size: 12 residues. Losses at the gene ends were 3 bases for V and 10 bases for J; bases not matched to a gene: 5. The germline CDR1 and CDR2 sequences are DFQATT and SNEGSKA (reference sequence).

This clone was counted a few times. This rearrangement joins TRBV19 to TRBJ1-6, with 9 positions matching TRBD1. Germline CDR1 reads LNHDA; CDR2 reads SQIVND (reference sequence). The CDR3 is 16 amino acids. V lost 5 bases to trimming and J lost 7 bases; unmatched junction nucleotides: 9. CDR3 coding DNA: TGTGCCAGTAGTGTCACCGGGACAGGGAGGAATTCACCCCTCCACTTT. The encoded protein is CASSVTGTGRNSPLHF.

This sequence joins TRBV2 and TRBJ2-3; D possibly corresponds to TRBD1 (5 bases). The CDR3 length is 12 residues. Germline V CDR1 and CDR2: SNHLY, FYNNEI. V lost 6 bases, J lost 4 bases, and 8 bases lay in between. DNA for the CDR3: TGTGCCAGCAGAGGGGTCCCAGATACGCAGTATTTT. Translation: CASRGVPDTQYF.

The chain is built from TRBV5-4 and TRBJ1-2; TRBD1 might be the D (6 bases). Looked up from germline, CDR1 is SGHNT and CDR2 is YYREEE (reference sequence). V dropped 0 bases and J dropped 8 bases, with 11 bases sitting between them. CDR3 size: 13 residues. The CDR3 region has the DNA TGTGCCAGCAGCTTGGGGGGGCGTGAAGGCTACACCTTC. This translates into CASSLGGREGYTF.

CDR3 sequence reads: CASSSIDRGLEQYF. CDR3 DNA sequence: TGTGCCAGCAGCTCTATTGACAGGGGGCTCGAGCAGTACTTC. The chain has TRBV7-8 and TRBJ2-7; TRBD1 aligns across 10 bases. This CDR3 is 14 amino acids long. J lost 6 bases, V lost 4 bases, and 6 bases had no gene match. The germline CDR1 and CDR2 sequences are SGHVS and FQNEAQ.

The J gene is TRBJ2-1, the V gene TRBV28, with 12 bases that match TRBD2. There are 17 residues in the CDR3. Germline CDR1 is MDHEN and CDR2 is SYDVKM. J was trimmed by 2 bases and V by 4 bases; bases with no gene match: 6. CDR3 coding DNA: TGTGCCAGCAGTTCGACCACTAGCGGGAGGACCTACAATGAGCAGTTCTTC. Residues: CASSSTTSGRTYNEQFF.

The chain links TRBV4-1 to TRBJ2-3; 9 positions agree with TRBD2. CDR3 length: 15 amino acids. Germline CDR1 MGHRA, CDR2 YSYEKL. Germline trimming cut 0 bases from V and 4 bases from J; bases unmatched to any gene: 2. DNA for the CDR3: TGCGCCAGCAGCCAAGAGGAGCGGGGGGCAGATACGCAGTATTTT. Amino acid sequence: CASSQEERGADTQYF.